This T cell receptor beta chain was profiled in a study of cytomegalovirus exposure and HLA in healthy donors. Study findings and constraints: Specificity of three CMV-associated chains for CMV antigens was verified in vitro. Associated with cytomegalovirus, according to the listing, were some 180 TCR beta chains. Later on, an analysis tied some 17,000 TCR beta sequences to HLA alleles at 0.05 false discovery rate. As a later analysis showed, several of the most significant clusters appeared to be linked to common viral pathogens.

The PCR contained 60 Vbeta and 13 Jbeta primers. Assay used: immunoSEQ multiplex PCR; TCRdb lists only in-frame clones, some missing. The sample holds under 200,000 clones; 60% to 80% are singletons and the top ten take around 3%. V lost 1 base to trimming and J lost 2 bases; unmatched junction nucleotides: 3. This CDR3 region has 16 residues. The germline CDR1 and CDR2 sequences are SNHLY and FYNNEI. Comments on this clone: The antigen is unknown.

The sequenced sample was PBMCs. The sequence came from a man aged 35 to 55 in good health and CMV-seronegative. This chain links TRBV2 with TRBJ2-3; TRBD2 matches 10 bases. The CDR3: CASSEGTSGHTDTQYF. The CDR3 DNA is TGTGCCAGCAGTGAAGGGACTAGCGGCCACACAGATACGCAGTATTTT.